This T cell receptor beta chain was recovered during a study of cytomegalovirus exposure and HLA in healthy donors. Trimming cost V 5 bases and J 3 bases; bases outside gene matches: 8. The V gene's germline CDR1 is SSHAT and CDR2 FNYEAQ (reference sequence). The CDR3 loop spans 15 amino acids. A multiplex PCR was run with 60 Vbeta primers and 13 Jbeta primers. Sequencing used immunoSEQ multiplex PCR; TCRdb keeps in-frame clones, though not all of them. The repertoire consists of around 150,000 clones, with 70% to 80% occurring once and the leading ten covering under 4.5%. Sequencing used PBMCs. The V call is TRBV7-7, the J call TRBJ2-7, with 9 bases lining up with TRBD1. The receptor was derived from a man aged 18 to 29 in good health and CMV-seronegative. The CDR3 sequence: CASSAGTGIGYEQYF. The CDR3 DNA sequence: TGTGCCAGCAGCGCGGGGACAGGGATCGGCTACGAGCAGTACTTC.